This TCR beta chain was identified during a study of response to subunit inactivated influenza vaccine. A remark on this clonotype: What it binds is unknown.

V lost 0 bases, J lost 4 bases, and 18 bases lay in between. Germline CDR1 reads LGHNA; CDR2 reads YSLEER. The CDR3 runs to 17 residues. TCRdb re-called the RT-PCR reads with MiXCR, one entry per CDR3 protein. The repertoire holds 700,000 to 900,000 distinct CDR3 sequences, with around 21% as singletons. General study findings and limits: The authors offered the suggestion that each seasonal influenza vaccination recruits few new T cells.

This clonotype was obtained from a middle-aged man who received an inactivated influenza vaccine. Sample: PBMCs from blood, taken 5 days after vaccination. This chain connects TRBV4-3 to TRBJ1-1; no definite D call. The CDR3 here is CASSQDGVGSRGTEAFF. For the CDR3, the DNA is TGCGCCAGCAGCCAAGATGGGGTGGGGTCTCGGGGCACTGAAGCTTTCTTT.